A single T cell receptor (beta chain) is shown here with its context. No antigen is known for it. The record has no base qualities; no much larger clone is one base away. Using the deep immunoSEQ assay, TCR CDR3 regions were amplified from genomic DNA by multiplex PCR. Extracted genomic DNA from each cell subset was spread evenly across all wells of several immunoSEQ 96-well plates, with each plate serving as a replicate. For sorted subsets, 200 to 250 ng of genomic DNA, equivalent to 30,000 or so T cell genomes, went into each replicate PCR. The purified libraries were quantified using a Qubit 3.0 fluorometer, sized with a Bioanalyzer 2100, and then quantified again using the KAPA Library Quantification kit. Each immunoSEQ 96-well plate was sequenced on its own single-read 150-cycle Illumina NextSeq 550 flow cell. Per the source publication's procedure: Because only junctional sequences without quality scores were contained in the immunoSEQ output, filtering matching that applied to full-length reads could not be performed. Sequences were annotated with PyIR, a Python wrapper for IgBLAST v1.9, and V/J genes and CDR3 were assigned using IMGT germline references. Reads were filtered out if the reads had weak V/J assignments (E-value above 1e-6), no CDR3, stop codons, out-of-frame junctions, or ambiguous translated residues. V3J clonotypes were defined by identical inferred V gene, J gene, and CDR3 amino acid sequence. The percentage overlap between two repertoires was calculated by dividing the number of shared unique clonotypes by the size of the smaller repertoire. RTK rarefaction, the Chao1 estimator, and Recon v2.1 estimates of unobserved clonotypes were used to assess repertoire richness. OLGA was used to compute generation probabilities for all TCRbeta clonotypes that the gDNA method yielded from four donors. TCRdb took over this immuneACCESS table, retaining in-frame rearrangements with V and J assigned. Such tables are incomplete; in checked studies, under half of the missing clones stem from an unresolved V gene, and the remainder is unexplained. The V and J calls and clone size come from that table; D and trimming were worked out from the DNA. This sample comprises 700,000 or so clones, 55% to 75% of them detected only once. Around 1.8% of the sample belongs to the ten largest clones.

These data originate in a study of shared clonotypes between healthy human individuals (dated by TCRdb to about 2020). With respect to the entire study: Two women and a few men aged 18 to 49 years were included in the cohort. Per donor, three plates each were used for CD4 naive and CD4 memory, two for CD8 naive, and one for CD8 memory. The study deeply sequenced blood TCR repertoires of roughly five healthy adults to estimate repertoire size and the extent of clonotype sharing between individuals. To increase sequencing depth and limit assay-specific biases, different laboratories used diverse techniques to prepare libraries and sequence TCR repertoires. Per donor, leukapheresis produced somewhere between about 0.85 and 10 billion PBMCs.

The donors were healthy, HIV-negative adults with no recently reported acute infections or vaccinations. Every donor was a Caucasian adult living in Nashville, Tennessee, USA. CD4+ T cells were enriched by magnetic negative selection, after which naive cells were positively selected on CD45RA and the negative fraction was taken as the memory subset. Blood was collected by leukapheresis, and PBMCs were isolated by Ficoll-Histopaque density gradient centrifugation and then cryopreserved in liquid nitrogen vapor phase. Analytical flow cytometry was used to check the purity and quantity of every magnetically sorted T cell population. Each sorted fraction had its genomic DNA isolated and then quantified by UV absorbance on a Nanodrop 2000c. In the germline V gene, CDR1 corresponds to SGHAT and CDR2 to FQNNGV. Inclusive of the bounding cysteine and phenylalanine, the CDR3 is 13 residues long. Just the 39-base CDR3 DNA is kept, in frame starting at base 1. V lost 1 base and J lost 6 bases, and the count of bases not matched to a germline gene is 0.

General study outcomes and caveats: Sampling was restricted to blood, and TCR repertoires in tissue are likely to differ from TCR repertoires in blood. Around 5.4% of naive CD4, approximately 3.7% of naive CD8, around 2.3% of memory CD4, and over 0.35% of memory CD8 clonotypes were shared across four donors. Because the study included only a small number of donors, the genetic and exposure-history diversity represented was limited. Estimated clonotype richness was generally larger for naive than for memory subsets. Incomplete sequencing was indicated by rarefaction of sorted-subset datasets, despite the large sequencing depth. Compared with non-shared clonotypes, clonotypes shared by all four sorted-subset donors had higher generation probabilities. Based on pairwise subsampling, the degree of clonotype sharing among donors was expected to be affected by sequencing depth.

The source of this sequence is a woman under 40 in good health. The chain is made from TRBV11-2 and TRBJ1-2; 9 middle bases align to TRBD1. The sample was memory CD4+ T cells sorted from blood. This specimen's cell subset or site label, interpreted: CD45RA-negative fraction. The DNA reads as follows: TGTGCCAGCAGCTTAGGGACAGGGGATGGCTACACCTTC. Its amino acids are CASSLGTGDGYTF.